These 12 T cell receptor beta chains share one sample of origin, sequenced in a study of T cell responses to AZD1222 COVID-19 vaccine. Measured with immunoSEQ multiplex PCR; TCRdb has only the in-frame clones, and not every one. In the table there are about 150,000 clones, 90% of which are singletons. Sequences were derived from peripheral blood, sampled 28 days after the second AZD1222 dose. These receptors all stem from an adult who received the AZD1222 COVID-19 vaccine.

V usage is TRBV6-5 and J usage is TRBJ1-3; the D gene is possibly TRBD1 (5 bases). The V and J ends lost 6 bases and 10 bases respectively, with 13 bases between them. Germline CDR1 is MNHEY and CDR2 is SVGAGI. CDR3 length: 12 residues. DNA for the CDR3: TGTGCCAGCAGGTCGGCAGGGTTTACCATATATTTT. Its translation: CASRSAGFTIYF.

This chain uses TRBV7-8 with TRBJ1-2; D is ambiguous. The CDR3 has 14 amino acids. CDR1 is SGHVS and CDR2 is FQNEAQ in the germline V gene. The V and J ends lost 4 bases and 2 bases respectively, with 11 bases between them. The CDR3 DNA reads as TGTGCCAGCAGCTCCCGACGGCTAAACTATGGCTACACCTTC. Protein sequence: CASSSRRLNYGYTF.

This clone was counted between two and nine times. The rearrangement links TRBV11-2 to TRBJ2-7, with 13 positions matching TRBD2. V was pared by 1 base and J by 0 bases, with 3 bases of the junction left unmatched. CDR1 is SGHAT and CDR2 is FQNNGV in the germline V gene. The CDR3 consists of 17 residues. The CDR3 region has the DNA TGTGCCAGCAGCTTAGGCGGACTAGCGGGGGACTCCTACGAGCAGTACTTC. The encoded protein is CASSLGGLAGDSYEQYF.

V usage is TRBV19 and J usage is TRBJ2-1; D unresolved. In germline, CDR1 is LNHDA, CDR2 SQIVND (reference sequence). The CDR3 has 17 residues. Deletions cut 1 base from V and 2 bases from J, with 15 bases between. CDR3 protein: CASSIANLRGPYNEQFF. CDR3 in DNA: TGTGCCAGTAGTATAGCCAACCTGAGAGGACCCTACAATGAGCAGTTCTTC.

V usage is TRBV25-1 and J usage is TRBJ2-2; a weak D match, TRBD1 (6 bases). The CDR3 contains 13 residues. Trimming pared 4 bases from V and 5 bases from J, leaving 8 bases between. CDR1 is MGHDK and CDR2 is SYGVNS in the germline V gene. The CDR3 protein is CASSGRGTGELFF. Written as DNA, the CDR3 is TGTGCCAGCAGTGGCAGGGGAACCGGGGAGCTGTTTTTT.

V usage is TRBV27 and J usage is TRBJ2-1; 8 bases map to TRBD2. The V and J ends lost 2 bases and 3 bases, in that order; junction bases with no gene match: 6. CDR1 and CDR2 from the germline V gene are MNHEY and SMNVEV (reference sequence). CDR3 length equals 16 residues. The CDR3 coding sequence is TGTGCCAGCAGTTTAACCGGCGGGGGGATCTACAATGAGCAGTTCTTC. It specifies CASSLTGGGIYNEQFF.

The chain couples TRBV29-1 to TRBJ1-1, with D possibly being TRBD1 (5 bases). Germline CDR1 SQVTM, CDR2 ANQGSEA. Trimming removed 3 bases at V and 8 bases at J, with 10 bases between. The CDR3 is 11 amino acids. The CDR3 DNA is TGCAGCGTTGATCCGGAGGGGGAAGCTTTCTTT. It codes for CSVDPEGEAFF.

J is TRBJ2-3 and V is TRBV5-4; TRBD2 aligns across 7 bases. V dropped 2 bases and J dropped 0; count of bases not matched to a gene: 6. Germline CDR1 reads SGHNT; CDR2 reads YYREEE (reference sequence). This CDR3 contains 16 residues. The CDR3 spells CASSFSSGPSTDTQYF. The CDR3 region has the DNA TGTGCCAGCAGCTTCTCTAGCGGCCCTAGCACAGATACGCAGTATTTT.

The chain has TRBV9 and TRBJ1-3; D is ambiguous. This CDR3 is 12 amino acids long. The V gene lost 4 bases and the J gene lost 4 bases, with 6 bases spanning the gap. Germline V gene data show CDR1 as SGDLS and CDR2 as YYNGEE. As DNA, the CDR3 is TGTGCCAGCAGCAACAAGGGAAACACCATATATTTT. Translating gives CASSNKGNTIYF.

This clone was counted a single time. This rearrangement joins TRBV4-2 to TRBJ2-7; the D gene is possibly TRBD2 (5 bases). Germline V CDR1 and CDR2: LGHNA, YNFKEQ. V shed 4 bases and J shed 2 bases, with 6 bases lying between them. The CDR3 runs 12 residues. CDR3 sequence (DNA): TGTGCCAGCAGCCCCGGGACCTACGAGCAGTACTTC. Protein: CASSPGTYEQYF.

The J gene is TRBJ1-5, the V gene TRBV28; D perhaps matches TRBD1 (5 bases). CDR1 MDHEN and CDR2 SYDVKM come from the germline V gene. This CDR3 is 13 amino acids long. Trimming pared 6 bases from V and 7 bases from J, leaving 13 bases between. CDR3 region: CASRLQGFQPQHF. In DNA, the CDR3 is TGTGCCAGCAGACTTCAGGGATTCCAGCCCCAGCATTTT.

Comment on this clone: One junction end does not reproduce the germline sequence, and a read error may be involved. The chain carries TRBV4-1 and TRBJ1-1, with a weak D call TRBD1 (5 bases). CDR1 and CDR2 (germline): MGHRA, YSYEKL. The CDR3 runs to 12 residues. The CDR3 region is CASSPITGAIGF. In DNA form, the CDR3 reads TGCGCCAGCAGCCCGATAACAGGTGCCATCGGGTTT.